Listed below are T cell receptor beta chains from one sample, sequenced in a study of cytomegalovirus exposure and HLA in healthy donors. Clones were read by immunoSEQ multiplex PCR, and TCRdb kept only the in-frame ones, dropping some. The sample shows 140,000 or so clones, approximately 78% of them seen only once. Material: PBMCs. These receptors were collected from a woman between 18 and 29 years old in good health and CMV-seropositive. Both conserved end residues are part of each CDR3. The D gene is left open where the match is weak. The listing skips clone size in some rows; elsewhere it reads once, few, many or a size class.

D | J | V | size | CDR3 | DNA
TRBD1 | TRBJ1-6 | TRBV11-1 | NA | CASSLPGGYSPLHF | TGTGCCAGCAGCTTACCAGGGGGCTACTCACCCCTCCACTTT
NA | TRBJ1-5 | TRBV7-2 | NA | CASSLAWANNQPQHF | TGTGCCAGCAGCTTAGCGTGGGCCAACAATCAGCCCCAGCATTTT
TRBD1 | TRBJ2-7 | TRBV10-1 | NA | CASGGQGAYEQYF | TGCGCCAGCGGAGGACAGGGGGCCTACGAGCAGTACTTC
NA | TRBJ1-2 | TRBV20-1 | NA | CSVGGDRGYTF | TGCAGTGTTGGAGGGGATCGAGGCTACACCTTC
TRBD2 | TRBJ2-2 | TRBV5-1 | NA | CASSLSGGRNTGELFF | TGCGCCAGCAGCCTTAGCGGGGGGCGGAACACCGGGGAGCTGTTTTTT
NA | TRBJ2-5 | TRBV5-4 | NA | CASSLRTGFQETQYF | TGTGCCAGCAGCTTGAGAACAGGGTTCCAAGAGACCCAGTACTTC
TRBD2 | TRBJ2-1 | TRBV6-6 | NA | CASSLAGGHEQFF | TGTGCCAGCAGTCTAGCGGGGGGGCACGAGCAGTTCTTC
NA | TRBJ1-6 | TRBV6-1 | NA | CASSLEVLAYSPLHF | TGTGCCAGCAGTTTAGAGGTCCTCGCTTATTCACCCCTCCACTTT
NA | TRBJ1-1 | TRBV5-1 | NA | CASSLRENTEAFF | TGCGCCAGCAGCTTGCGGGAGAACACTGAAGCTTTCTTT
NA | TRBJ2-5 | TRBV19 | NA | CASSQVGQETQYF | TGTGCCAGTAGTCAGGTGGGCCAAGAGACCCAGTACTTC
NA | TRBJ2-1 | TRBV6-5 | NA | CASSEPGVHEQFF | TGTGCCAGCAGTGAACCGGGGGTTCATGAGCAGTTCTTC
NA | TRBJ1-6 | TRBV19 | NA | CASSIGGQYNSPLHF | TGTGCCAGTAGTATAGGTGGACAGTATAATTCACCCCTCCACTTT
TRBD1 | TRBJ2-1 | TRBV5-1 | NA | CASSPGTGYNEQFF | TGCGCCAGCAGCCCCGGGACAGGCTACAATGAGCAGTTCTTC
NA | TRBJ1-2 | TRBV5-4 | NA | CASSLKEGPSYVYTF | TGTGCCAGCAGCTTGAAGGAGGGCCCTAGCTATGTCTACACCTTC
TRBD1 | TRBJ1-4 | TRBV10-3 | few | CAISAYRGTNEKLFF | TGTGCCATCAGTGCCTACAGGGGTACTAATGAAAAACTGTTTTTT
NA | TRBJ2-3 | TRBV5-4 | NA | CASSLAGRSTDTQYF | TGTGCCAGCAGCTTGGCCGGCAGGAGCACAGATACGCAGTATTTT
TRBD1 | TRBJ1-1 | TRBV19 | NA | CASSGGTGSITEAFF | TGTGCCAGTAGTGGGGGGACAGGGAGTATCACTGAAGCTTTCTTT
NA | TRBJ1-2 | TRBV19 | NA | CASSTTTEYGYTF | TGTGCCAGTAGTACAACGACAGAGTATGGCTACACCTTC
TRBD1 | TRBJ2-2 | TRBV6-1 | NA | CASTLETGAGELFF | TGTGCCAGCACCCTCGAGACAGGGGCCGGGGAGCTGTTTTTT
NA | TRBJ1-5 | TRBV19 | NA | CASSIHTVLAGENQPQHF | TGTGCCAGTAGTATCCACACCGTCCTTGCCGGGGAAAATCAGCCCCAGCATTTT
NA | TRBJ2-5 | TRBV7-9 | NA | CASSKGQQETQYF | TGTGCCAGCAGCAAAGGACAGCAAGAGACCCAGTACTTC
TRBD1 | TRBJ1-4 | TRBV28 | NA | CASSSTGGKNEKLFF | TGTGCCAGCAGTTCGACAGGGGGGAAAAATGAAAAACTGTTTTTT
TRBD1 | TRBJ2-7 | TRBV25-1 | NA | CASSATGGPYEQYF | TGTGCCAGCAGTGCAACAGGGGGGCCATACGAGCAGTACTTC
TRBD1 | TRBJ2-7 | TRBV7-8 | NA | CASSFGRGQGAREQYF | TGTGCCAGCAGCTTCGGAAGGGGACAGGGGGCGAGAGAGCAGTACTTC
TRBD1 | TRBJ2-2 | TRBV5-1 | NA | CASSLVQGATGELFF | TGCGCCAGCAGCTTGGTTCAGGGGGCCACCGGGGAGCTGTTTTTT
NA | TRBJ2-3 | TRBV29-1 | NA | CSVLGLGVSDTQYF | TGCAGCGTTCTGGGGTTAGGGGTTTCAGATACGCAGTATTTT
NA | TRBJ1-2 | TRBV5-4 | NA | CASSLMESYGYTF | TGTGCCAGCAGCTTGATGGAGAGCTATGGCTACACCTTC
TRBD2 | TRBJ2-1 | TRBV5-1 | NA | CASSLPTSGGRHNEQFF | TGCGCCAGCAGCCTCCCAACTAGCGGGGGCCGCCACAATGAGCAGTTCTTC
NA | TRBJ2-2 | TRBV5-8 | few | CASMPKTGQNTGELFF | TGTGCCAGCATGCCAAAGACAGGACAGAACACCGGGGAGCTGTTTTTT
TRBD1 | TRBJ2-3 | TRBV7-9 | NA | CASSFTGGPNTDTQYF | TGTGCCAGCAGCTTTACAGGGGGCCCTAACACAGATACGCAGTATTTT
NA | TRBJ1-2 | TRBV29-1 | NA | CSVSALLYRSHGYTF | TGCAGCGTCTCCGCGCTACTGTATCGGTCCCATGGCTACACCTTC
NA | TRBJ2-2 | TRBV29-1 | NA | CSGAGAGVTGELFF | TGCAGCGGAGCAGGGGCGGGGGTTACCGGGGAGCTGTTTTTT